The 28 T cell receptor beta chains presented below share a single source sample, sequenced in a study of a mutant IDH1 vaccine in newly diagnosed glioma. These receptors' antigens are unknown. Time point reported: week 23, last vaccination. A single vaccine dose contained 300 ug of mutant IDH1 20-mer peptide, and topical imiquimod was used with it. Only in-frame clones appear in the TCRdb table, and some are missing; sequencing was by immunoSEQ multiplex PCR. The sample has tens of thousands of clones, around 86% seen once. The sequencing here drew on PBMCs, taken from a glioma patient whose treatment included an IDH1 peptide vaccine. Receptors originate from a man aged 35 to 55 with glioma.

This chain connects TRBV5-4 to TRBJ2-2; perhaps TRBD1 as D (6 bases). The CDR3 loop spans 17 amino acids. Germline CDR1 and CDR2: SGHNT and YYREEE (reference sequence). The ends were cut back, 5 bases at V and 0 bases at J, with 17 bases in the middle. CDR3 loop: CASRLEPGQSNTGELFF. CDR3 nucleotides: TGTGCCAGCAGACTTGAACCGGGACAATCGAACACCGGGGAGCTGTTTTTT.

This clone is a singleton in its sample. The chain combines TRBV4-3 with TRBJ1-2, with D unclear. The CDR3 is 15 amino acids. Germline V gives CDR1 LGHNA, CDR2 YSLEER. V was clipped by 1 base and J by 3 bases, with 12 bases between them. The chain's CDR3 is CASSQGDFGDYGYTF. The CDR3 bases are TGCGCCAGCAGCCAAGGTGACTTCGGGGACTATGGCTACACCTTC.

This chain uses TRBV4-1 with TRBJ2-7; 9 bases align to TRBD2. V lost 4 bases to trimming and J lost 8 bases; unmatched junction nucleotides: 18. This CDR3 comprises 17 residues. Germline CDR1 is MGHRA and CDR2 is YSYEKL. The CDR3 nucleotides are TGCGCCAGCAGCCCTAGTCCCATCGACCAGCGGGAGGAACAGCAGTACTTC. It yields the protein CASSPSPIDQREEQQYF.

This chain connects TRBV5-6 to TRBJ2-7; no firm D call. The CDR3 runs 15 residues. Trimming took 2 bases from V and 7 from J, leaving 19 bases between them. Germline CDR1 is SGHDT and CDR2 is YYEEEE. In nucleotides, the CDR3 is TGTGCCAGCAGCTTAGGTCTCGGTCCCCTACGGGAGCAGTACTTC. Its translation is CASSLGLGPLREQYF.

V gene TRBV4-1 combines with J gene TRBJ2-7, with 8 bases lining up with TRBD2. CDR3 length equals 15 residues. CDR1 is MGHRA, CDR2 YSYEKL, per germline. The ends lost 3 bases at V and 5 bases at J; junction bases unmatched: 9. DNA for the CDR3: TGCGCCAGCAGCCACACGACTAGCGTAAGCCACGAGCAGTACTTC. The encoded protein is CASSHTTSVSHEQYF.

The chain joins TRBV7-9 to TRBJ2-5, with D unresolved. Trimming removed 5 bases from V and 1 base from J, with 14 bases in between. Germline CDR1 is SEHNR and CDR2 is FQNEAQ (reference sequence). CDR3 size: 15 residues. CDR3 protein: CASSPKRRLQETQYF. CDR3 in DNA: TGTGCCAGCAGCCCTAAAAGGCGGCTCCAAGAGACCCAGTACTTC.

This clone was seen just once. The chain uses TRBV2 and TRBJ2-7; possibly TRBD1 or TRBD2 for D (5 bases each). CDR3 length: 13 amino acids. Per the germline V gene, CDR1 is SNHLY and CDR2 is FYNNEI. V was cut by 4 bases and J by 6 bases, with 13 bases left in between. The CDR3 coding sequence is TGTGCCAGCAGTGTCTGGGACCGGGGCGAGCAGTACTTC. Translated, it gives CASSVWDRGEQYF.

The V and J genes are TRBV2 and TRBJ2-2, with 7 bases identical to TRBD1. The CDR3 has 17 residues. V shed 5 bases, J shed 5 bases, and the junction held 14 bases outside the gene matches. CDR1 and CDR2 (germline): SNHLY, FYNNEI. In nucleotides, the CDR3 is TGTGCCAGCAGTCACCAGCTATTGAAGACAGGGACCGGGGAGCTGTTTTTT. Its protein is CASSHQLLKTGTGELFF. The full variable domain, in which reference TRBV2 and TRBJ2-2 provide the parts outside the CDR3, is EPEVTQTPSHQVTQMGQEVILRCVPISNHLYFYWYRQILGQKVEFLVSFYNNEISEKSEIFDDQFSVERPDGSNFTLKIRSTKLEDSAMYFCASSHQLLKTGTGELFFGEGSRLTVL.

CDR3 sequence: CASSRGTVQETQYF. In DNA, the CDR3 is TGTGCCAGCAGCCGCGGGACAGTTCAAGAGACCCAGTACTTC. The chain uses TRBV5-4 and TRBJ2-5; possible D gene TRBD1, 7 bases. Germline CDR1 reads SGHNT; CDR2 reads YYREEE (reference sequence). The CDR3 covers 14 residues. V was trimmed by 4 bases and J by 2 bases, leaving 12 bases between them.

This chain joins TRBV5-6 and TRBJ2-7; 8 bases agree with TRBD1. The CDR3 loop spans 16 amino acids. Trimming at V came to 5 bases and at J to 5 bases, leaving 15 bases not matched to a gene. Germline V CDR1 and CDR2: SGHDT, YYEEEE. CDR3 region: CASSHTLGDRIHEQYF. CDR3 nucleotides: TGTGCCAGCAGTCATACCCTAGGGGACAGGATACACGAGCAGTACTTC.

The chain is built from TRBV6-5 and TRBJ1-4, with 9 bases fitting TRBD1. CDR3 size: 15 residues. J lost 8 bases, V lost 2 bases, and 6 bases had no gene match. From germline, CDR1 is MNHEY and CDR2 SVGAGI. CDR3 coding DNA: TGTGCCAGCAGTTACAACAGGGGGCTTCGAGAAAAACTGTTTTTT. Translating gives CASSYNRGLREKLFF.

This clone was found once. This chain joins TRBV6-4 and TRBJ2-3; 10 nucleotides line up with TRBD1. V lost 6 bases to trimming and J lost 6 bases; unmatched junction nucleotides: 12. Germline V gives CDR1 MRHNA, CDR2 SNTAGT. This CDR3 is 16 amino acids long. The DNA for the CDR3 is TGTGCCAGCAGCTACGTTCCGGGACAGGGGCCCGATACGCAGTATTTT. This encodes CASSYVPGQGPDTQYF.

The chain has TRBV6-5 and TRBJ1-4; tentative D call: TRBD1 (5 bases). The CDR3 is made up of 14 amino acids. The V end was cut by 11 bases, the J end by 8 bases, with 21 bases between. Germline lookup yields CDR1 MNHEY and CDR2 SVGAGI. CDR3 bases: TGTGCCTCCAAGGAGTCGGGGCTGGGAGAAAAACTGTTTTTT. This gives the protein CASKESGLGEKLFF.

This chain links TRBV5-4 with TRBJ2-1; unclear D gene. The CDR3 consists of 16 residues. Trimming left V 0 bases short and J 9 bases short, with 19 bases between. CDR1 is SGHNT and CDR2 is YYREEE in the germline V gene (reference sequence). The CDR3 DNA follows: TGTGCCAGCAGCTTGGATCAACTCCTCGCCGCCAGTGAGCAGTTCTTC. Translated, it gives CASSLDQLLAASEQFF.

The gene calls are TRBV5-6 and TRBJ2-5; 13 bases fit TRBD2. The CDR3 loop spans 16 amino acids. CDR1 is SGHDT and CDR2 is YYEEEE in the germline V gene. J was trimmed by 4 bases and V by 2 bases; bases with no gene match: 5. The CDR3 is CASSLTSGRVGETQYF. CDR3 sequence (DNA): TGTGCCAGCAGCTTAACTAGCGGGAGGGTAGGAGAGACCCAGTACTTC.

This clone has only one observation. CDR3 loop: CASNVGSQAFYGYTF. For the CDR3, the DNA is TGTGCCAGTAACGTCGGGAGTCAGGCTTTCTATGGCTACACCTTC. The V gene is TRBV19, the J gene TRBJ1-2, with D hard to call. This CDR3 is 15 amino acids long. V dropped 7 bases and J dropped 4 bases, with 19 bases sitting between them. From germline, CDR1 is LNHDA and CDR2 SQIVND (reference sequence).

Only a few counts were recorded for this clone. The genes are TRBV7-9 and TRBJ2-4, with D possibly TRBD2 on 6 matching bases. Germline V gene lookup returns CDR1 SEHNR and CDR2 FQNEAQ (reference sequence). Trimming removed 5 bases from V and 1 base from J, with 15 bases in between. The CDR3 length is 16 residues. Here the CDR3 reads CASSVGAGTAKNIQYF. CDR3 bases: TGTGCCAGCAGCGTCGGGGCGGGGACGGCCAAAAACATTCAGTACTTC.

This sequence joins TRBV5-1 and TRBJ2-1; D call uncertain. The CDR3 spans 17 residues. Trimming took off 3 bases at V and 2 bases at J, with 18 bases between the two ends. Germline V gene lookup returns CDR1 SGHRS and CDR2 YFSETQ. The CDR3 region is CASSSGTLTLAYNEQFF. In nucleotides, the CDR3 is TGCGCCAGCAGCTCAGGAACCCTTACGCTAGCCTACAATGAGCAGTTCTTC.

The V call is TRBV15, the J call TRBJ1-5, with TRBD1 identical over 7 bases. The V gene end was trimmed by 2 bases and the J gene end by 7 bases; junction bases not matched to a gene: 8. Germline V CDR1 and CDR2: LNHNV, YYDKDF (reference sequence). This CDR3 spans 15 amino acids. The CDR3 loop is CATSRQDRLGQPQHF. As DNA, the CDR3 is TGTGCCACCAGCAGACAGGACAGGTTGGGACAGCCCCAGCATTTT.

The chain is built from TRBV5-1 and TRBJ1-1; no definite D call. CDR3 size: 14 residues. Per germline, CDR1 SGHRS and CDR2 YFSETQ. V gave up 4 bases and J gave up 8 bases, with 18 bases separating them. CDR3 sequence (DNA): TGCGCCAGCAGCAAAACCCAACAGTCTTCAGAAGCTTTCTTT. Translated, it gives CASSKTQQSSEAFF.

This chain links TRBV19 with TRBJ2-1; the D gene is possibly TRBD1 (5 bases). V lost 9 bases to trimming and J lost 7 bases, with 22 bases between them. The CDR3 extends over 15 amino acids. Germline V CDR1 and CDR2: LNHDA, SQIVND (reference sequence). The CDR3 nucleotides are TGTGCCAGCGCTACACTTCAGGCAGGGCATAATGAGCAGTTCTTC. Protein product: CASATLQAGHNEQFF. Variable domain in full (rest from reference TRBV19 and TRBJ2-1): DGGITQSPKYLFRKEGQNVTLSCEQNLNHDAMYWYRQDPGQGLRLIYYSQIVNDFQKGDIAEGYSVSREKKESFPLTVTSAQKNPTAFYLCASATLQAGHNEQFFGPGTRLTVL.

The CDR3, as DNA: TGTGCCAGCAGTTCACAGGGGGCTGGGGAGACCCAGTACTTC. As protein: CASSSQGAGETQYF. The rearrangement uses TRBV6-6 and TRBJ2-5; 9 nucleotides align to TRBD1. The CDR3 consists of 14 residues. V lost 4 bases to trimming and J lost 5 bases; unmatched junction nucleotides: 5. Germline V gene data show CDR1 as MNHNY and CDR2 as SVGAGI (reference sequence).

The chain recombines TRBV29-1 with TRBJ1-2, with D hard to call. Deletions cut 4 bases from V and 7 bases from J, with 10 bases between. Germline V lookup: CDR1 SQVTM, CDR2 ANQGSEA. The CDR3 covers 11 residues. CDR3 DNA: TGCAGCGTTGTGAGACAAAGTGGCTACACCTTC. Amino acid sequence: CSVVRQSGYTF.

The V call is TRBV11-2, the J call TRBJ2-1, with D perhaps TRBD2 (5 bases). The CDR3 extends over 15 amino acids. Trimming stripped 4 bases from V and 7 bases from J, with 17 bases between. The germline gives CDR1 SGHAT, CDR2 FQNNGV. The CDR3 region has the DNA TGTGCCAGCAGCTCTAGACCCGAGGGTAGGAATGAGCAGTTCTTC. Protein product: CASSSRPEGRNEQFF.

The chain has TRBV5-1 and TRBJ2-5, with TRBD1 as a possible D gene (6 bases). Deletions cut 2 bases from V and 5 bases from J, with 13 bases between. The germline gives CDR1 SGHRS, CDR2 YFSETQ. CDR3 length: 14 residues. This chain's CDR3 is CASSFTGLEETQYF. The CDR3 nucleotides read TGCGCCAGCAGCTTTACAGGGTTGGAGGAGACCCAGTACTTC.

The rearrangement uses TRBV5-6 and TRBJ2-7; possibly TRBD1 or TRBD2 for D (5 bases each). Germline assignment: CDR1 SGHDT and CDR2 YYEEEE. Deletions cut 1 base from V and 2 bases from J, with 16 bases between. The CDR3 contains 16 residues. CDR3 loop: CASSLYFGDRAYEQYF. The CDR3 region has the DNA TGTGCCAGCAGCTTGTATTTCGGGGACCGAGCCTACGAGCAGTACTTC.

The CDR3 sequence is CASSWGDSRGGRETQYF. CDR3 nucleotide sequence: TGCGCCAGCAGCTGGGGGGACTCCAGGGGGGGGCGAGAGACCCAGTACTTC. V gene TRBV5-1 combines with J gene TRBJ2-5; D may be TRBD1 or TRBD2 (7 bases each). The V gene lost 3 bases and the J gene lost 4 bases, with 22 bases spanning the gap. Germline CDR1 SGHRS, CDR2 YFSETQ. The CDR3 has 17 amino acids. The variable domain in full, with the rest retrieved from reference TRBV5-1 and TRBJ2-5, is KAGVTQTPRYLIKTRGQQVTLSCSPISGHRSVSWYQQTPGQGLQFLFEYFSETQRNKGNFPGRFSGRQFSNSRSEMNVSTLELGDSALYLCASSWGDSRGGRETQYFGPGTRLLVL.

The chain recombines TRBV4-2 with TRBJ2-7; 7 nucleotides agree with TRBD1. CDR1 LGHNA and CDR2 YNFKEQ come from the germline V gene. Trimming at V came to 1 base and at J to 4 bases, leaving 7 bases not matched to a gene. The CDR3 covers 15 residues. CDR3 sequence (DNA): TGTGCCAGCAGCCAAGCCACGGGACAGTTTTACGAGCAGTACTTC. Its translation: CASSQATGQFYEQYF.